This T cell receptor beta chain is from a study of human T cells and chemical hapten exposure. Overall study results and limits: Sensitizing to DPC left TCRs with a frequency above 1 in 1000 unaltered.

TCRdb re-called the RACE reads through MiXCR, storing one row per CDR3 protein. The sample lists approximately 340,000 distinct CDR3 sequences, around 7% occurring once. Details on this clonotype: Its antigen is undetermined.

The length of the CDR3 is 16 residues. Trimming pared 6 bases from V and 7 bases from J, leaving 24 bases between. The V gene's germline CDR1 is MNHNY and CDR2 SVGAGI (reference sequence). As for time point: patch test 1, 2 weeks after DPC sensitization. Treatment denoted: therapeutic diphenylcyclopropenone sensitization with weekly scalp DPC. The sequence was obtained from a young woman with alopecia areata. Some clones in this sample may be carry-over from other donors' samples. Here the sequenced sample was whole blood, taken in connection with sensitization to the hapten diphenylcyclopropenone (DPC). The V call is TRBV6-6, the J call TRBJ1-2, with D perhaps TRBD1 (6 bases). CDR3 DNA sequence: TGTGCCAGCAGCCAACAGGGAGGTCGAGGGGAAGGTGGCTACACCTTC. Translation gives CASSQQGGRGEGGYTF.